This entry is about one T cell receptor (beta chain). With V trimmed by 5 bases and J by 0 bases, 13 bases remained unmatched. The CDR3 is 17 residues long. Germline loops: CDR1 MDHEN, CDR2 SYDVKM. In the authors' methods: Reference gene primer amplification gave estimated nucleated cell counts. The assay was immunoSEQ multiplex PCR, and TCRdb's table has in-frame clones only and misses some. V, J and clone size are taken as reported in that table, and D and trimming were inferred from the DNA itself. The profile shows approximately 60,000 clones, approximately 78% of them singletons. The record originates from a study of blood T cell repertoires in COVID-19. The wider study: The United States, Italy and Spain provided the acute and convalescent COVID-19 samples. PBMCs, B-cell-depleted T cells, or T cells were the source of the cDNA or gDNA that made up the material.

This receptor was identified in a man of 80 years or more with acute or convalescent COVID-19. Sequencing was performed on peripheral blood. V usage is TRBV28 and J usage is TRBJ2-7; TRBD1 agrees at 7 bases. Here the CDR3 reads CASSAPPGTALSYEQYF. CDR3 nucleotides: TGTGCCAGCAGTGCCCCCCCCGGGACAGCCCTCTCCTACGAGCAGTACTTC.